Listed here are 26 T cell receptor beta chains from one sample, sequenced in a study of T cell changes during pregnancy in multiple sclerosis. Profiling relied on immunoSEQ multiplex PCR, and the TCRdb table lists in-frame clones only, not all of them. The sample comprises about 84,000 clones, 94% of which are singletons, and more than 2% rests with the top ten. The input for sequencing was peripheral blood, taken in the third trimester of pregnancy. Source of these receptors: a female donor with multiple sclerosis, enrolled in a pregnancy study.

V and J are TRBV15 and TRBJ2-3, with 8 positions matching TRBD2. The CDR3 consists of 16 residues. V was pared by 0 bases and J by 0 bases, with 2 bases of the junction left unmatched. Germline CDR1 and CDR2: LNHNV and YYDKDF (reference sequence). CDR3 sequence reads: CATSRDAGGSTDTQYF. CDR3 nucleotides: TGTGCCACCAGCAGAGATGCGGGGGGCAGCACAGATACGCAGTATTTT.

The chain joins TRBV25-1 to TRBJ2-2; TRBD2 matches at 9 bases. The V gene end was trimmed by 6 bases and the J gene end by 7 bases; junction bases not matched to a gene: 3. The CDR3 extends over 13 amino acids. Germline lookup yields CDR1 MGHDK and CDR2 SYGVNS. The CDR3 loop is CASRRGGDGELFF. The CDR3 nucleotides are TGTGCCAGCAGGCGGGGGGGCGACGGGGAGCTGTTTTTT.

The DNA for the CDR3 is TGTGCCAGCAGCGCGGCCGACAGGGGGCCGGGGAGGAGCACAGATACGCAGTATTTT. It encodes CASSAADRGPGRSTDTQYF. V is TRBV7-9 and J is TRBJ2-3, with 10 bases identical to TRBD1. Germline-derived CDR1 and CDR2 are SEHNR and FQNEAQ (reference sequence). The CDR3 has 19 amino acids. With V trimmed by 5 bases and J by 0 bases, 14 bases remained unmatched.

This rearrangement joins TRBV6-5 to TRBJ1-2; 7 nucleotides align to TRBD1. V shed 8 bases, J shed 5 bases, and the junction held 8 bases outside the gene matches. The CDR3 covers 13 residues. Germline loops: CDR1 MNHEY, CDR2 SVGAGI. The CDR3 sequence is CASGTTGVYGYTF. CDR3 nucleotides: TGTGCCAGCGGGACCACAGGGGTGTATGGCTACACCTTC.

V and J are TRBV7-4 and TRBJ2-1; 11 bases are shared with TRBD2. With V trimmed by 9 bases and J by 0 bases, 10 bases remained unmatched. The CDR3 extends over 17 amino acids. From germline, CDR1 is SGHVT and CDR2 SQSDAQ. The CDR3 bases are TGTGCCAGTCCCGTATTAGCGGGGGGGAGCTCCTACAATGAGCAGTTCTTC. It translates to CASPVLAGGSSYNEQFF.

The genes are TRBV5-1 and TRBJ1-6; unclear D gene. Germline CDR1 SGHRS, CDR2 YFSETQ. This CDR3 region has 13 residues. Trimming left V 4 bases short and J 7 bases short, with 9 bases between. Written as DNA, the CDR3 is TGCGCCAGCAGCGAGCCGGGAAATTCACCCCTCCACTTT. It translates to CASSEPGNSPLHF.

V usage is TRBV29-1 and J usage is TRBJ2-2; tentative D call: TRBD2 (6 bases). V was cut by 5 bases and J by 6 bases, with 13 bases left in between. The germline V gene has CDR1 SQVTM and CDR2 ANQGSEA. CDR3 length equals 13 residues. The CDR3: CSVLNWGAGELFF. DNA for the CDR3: TGCAGCGTTCTTAATTGGGGGGCCGGGGAGCTGTTTTTT.

The CDR3 loop reads CASSISAGGSYEQYF. For the CDR3, the DNA is TGTGCCAGTAGTATCTCGGCAGGGGGGTCCTACGAGCAGTACTTC. This sequence joins TRBV19 and TRBJ2-7; possible D gene TRBD1, 7 bases. Germline CDR1 and CDR2: LNHDA and SQIVND (reference sequence). The V end was cut by 3 bases, the J end by 1 base, with 13 bases between. This CDR3 has 15 amino acids.

A few counts support this clone. V is TRBV10-1 and J is TRBJ2-7; TRBD1 is a possible D gene (6 bases). The ends were cut back, 4 bases at V and 3 bases at J, with 7 bases in the middle. CDR1 and CDR2 from the germline V gene are WNHNN and SYGVQD (reference sequence). This CDR3 contains 12 residues. The CDR3 nucleotides are TGCGCCAGCAGTGGCAGGGGCTACGAGCAGTACTTC. Protein product: CASSGRGYEQYF.

J is TRBJ1-6 and V is TRBV6-5, with a weak D call TRBD1 (5 bases). This CDR3 comprises 16 residues. The V end was cut by 2 bases, the J end by 0 bases, with 8 bases between. CDR1 MNHEY and CDR2 SVGAGI come from the germline V gene. CDR3 protein: CASSYLGGSYNSPLHF. The CDR3 nucleotides are TGTGCCAGCAGTTACCTCGGGGGCTCCTATAATTCACCCCTCCACTTT.

J is TRBJ2-5 and V is TRBV9; 9 bases fit TRBD2. With V trimmed by 4 bases and J by 5 bases, 6 bases remained unmatched. This CDR3 is 14 amino acids long. Germline V CDR1 and CDR2: SGDLS, YYNGEE. The CDR3, as DNA: TGTGCCAGCAGCCGCGGGAGGGTGTCTGAGACCCAGTACTTC. As protein: CASSRGRVSETQYF.

The rearrangement uses TRBV19 and TRBJ2-1; 7 bases line up with TRBD2. With 7 bases clipped from V and 9 bases from J, the junction kept 9 bases outside the gene matches. The CDR3 is 13 residues long. Germline V CDR1 and CDR2: LNHDA, SQIVND (reference sequence). The chain's CDR3 is CASTEYGGSEQFF. The CDR3 DNA is TGTGCCAGTACCGAATACGGGGGGAGTGAGCAGTTCTTC.

The V call is TRBV27, the J call TRBJ1-2; tentative D call: TRBD1 (6 bases). V was trimmed by 8 bases and J by 5 bases, leaving 12 bases between them. Germline CDR1 is MNHEY and CDR2 is SMNVEV (reference sequence). This CDR3 has 12 amino acids. The CDR3 sequence is CASSAGDYGYTF. The DNA of the CDR3 is TGTGCCAGCTCTGCAGGGGATTATGGCTACACCTTC.

The chain employs TRBV7-3 and TRBJ1-3; 9 bases align to TRBD1. Per germline, CDR1 SGHTA and CDR2 FQGTGA. CDR3 length: 15 residues. With 2 bases clipped from V and 3 bases from J, the junction kept 2 bases outside the gene matches. In DNA, the CDR3 is TGTGCCAGCAGCTTAGGGACAGGGCTTGGAAACACCATATATTTT. This encodes CASSLGTGLGNTIYF.

This chain joins TRBV5-1 and TRBJ2-5, with 8 bases matching TRBD2. The CDR3 consists of 14 residues. V was clipped by 1 base and J by 5 bases; unmatched bases: 4. The germline V gene has CDR1 SGHRS and CDR2 YFSETQ. This chain's CDR3 is CASSLKAGVETQYF. The CDR3 DNA reads as TGCGCCAGCAGCTTGAAAGCGGGGGTGGAGACCCAGTACTTC.

The CDR3 nucleotides are TGTGCCAGCACTGCGGATTGGGGAGGCACTGAAGCTTTCTTT. Translated, it gives CASTADWGGTEAFF. This chain links TRBV6-1 with TRBJ1-1; D not resolved. The V end was cut by 7 bases, the J end by 4 bases, with 16 bases between. This CDR3 comprises 14 residues. Per germline, CDR1 MNHNS and CDR2 SASEGT.

Only one count was recorded for this clone. The CDR3 sequence is CASSLGTGVFREQFF. The CDR3 DNA follows: TGTGCCAGCAGCCTTGGGACAGGGGTTTTTCGTGAGCAGTTCTTC. The rearrangement uses TRBV6-5 and TRBJ2-1; 10 nucleotides line up with TRBD1. Germline assignment: CDR1 MNHEY and CDR2 SVGAGI. V dropped 6 bases and J dropped 9; count of bases not matched to a gene: 11. The CDR3 length is 15 residues.

This chain joins TRBV9 and TRBJ1-1; D not certain. The CDR3 runs 13 residues. Germline V gene lookup returns CDR1 SGDLS and CDR2 YYNGEE. V lost 3 bases and J lost 4, with 10 bases in between. CDR3 loop: CASSAWGGTEAFF. The CDR3 nucleotides are TGTGCCAGCAGCGCCTGGGGAGGCACTGAAGCTTTCTTT.

V usage is TRBV2 and J usage is TRBJ1-5; 9 nucleotides line up with TRBD1. This CDR3 has 17 residues. J lost 6 bases, V lost 5 bases, and 14 bases had no gene match. CDR1 and CDR2 (germline): SNHLY, FYNNEI. The CDR3, as DNA: TGTGCCAGCAGTCAATTAGGGGGACAGGGACGGAGTCAGCCCCAGCATTTT. Protein sequence: CASSQLGGQGRSQPQHF.

This chain uses TRBV18 with TRBJ2-5, with 9 bases matching TRBD1. Germline V gene sequence: CDR1 KGHSH, CDR2 LQKENI. The CDR3 runs to 14 residues. Trimming cost V 5 bases and J 3 bases; bases outside gene matches: 4. CDR3 bases: TGTGCCAGCTCAACACGGACAGGGGAAGAGACCCAGTACTTC. It translates to CASSTRTGEETQYF. Looking up the rest from reference TRBV18 and TRBJ2-5 gives the full variable domain: NAGVMQNPRHLVRRRGQEARLRCSPMKGHSHVYWYRQLPEEGLKFMVYLQKENIIDESGMPKERFSAEFPKEGPSILRIQQVVRGDSAAYFCASSTRTGEETQYFGPGTRLLVL.

V is TRBV2 and J is TRBJ1-5; no firm D call. Germline CDR1 SNHLY, CDR2 FYNNEI. The V end lost 2 bases, the J end lost 3 bases, and 8 bases lay between the germline ends. CDR3 length: 14 residues. The CDR3 here is CASSEMSNNQPQHF. CDR3 DNA sequence: TGTGCCAGCAGTGAAATGTCCAACAATCAGCCCCAGCATTTT.

V and J are TRBV12-5 and TRBJ2-5; a possible D gene is TRBD1 (6 bases). Germline CDR1 and CDR2: LGHNT and FRNRAP. Trimming shortened V by 8 bases and J by 1 base, and 14 bases separated the two germline ends. The CDR3 is 14 residues long. CDR3 sequence reads: CASWDTDSQETQYF. In DNA form, the CDR3 reads TGTGCTAGTTGGGATACGGACAGCCAAGAGACCCAGTACTTC.

This chain links TRBV2 with TRBJ1-1; a weak D match, TRBD1 (5 bases). Trimming removed 7 bases at V and 8 bases at J, with 14 bases between. The CDR3 sequence is 12 residues long. Germline assignment: CDR1 SNHLY and CDR2 FYNNEI. The CDR3 sequence: CASIPQGSEAFF. The CDR3 DNA reads as TGTGCCAGCATACCCCAGGGCTCCGAAGCTTTCTTT. Full variable domain (rest looked up from reference TRBV2 and TRBJ1-1): EPEVTQTPSHQVTQMGQEVILRCVPISNHLYFYWYRQILGQKVEFLVSFYNNEISEKSEIFDDQFSVERPDGSNFTLKIRSTKLEDSAMYFCASIPQGSEAFFGQGTRLTVV.

The V call is TRBV10-3, the J call TRBJ2-1; a weak D match, TRBD1 (5 bases). The CDR3 runs to 15 residues. V lost 2 bases, J lost 4 bases, and 12 bases lay in between. The germline V gene encodes CDR1 ENHRY and CDR2 SYGVKD. The CDR3 nucleotides are TGTGCCATCAGTGAGCAAGGGGCACGATACAATGAGCAGTTCTTC. This encodes CAISEQGARYNEQFF.

The chain combines TRBV4-1 with TRBJ1-5, with D perhaps matching TRBD1 (5 bases). From germline, CDR1 is MGHRA and CDR2 YSYEKL. Trimming left V 1 base short and J 3 bases short, with 10 bases between. The CDR3 is 15 residues long. CDR3 loop: CASSQGQGLNQPQHF. The DNA of the CDR3 is TGCGCCAGCAGCCAAGGGCAGGGACTCAATCAGCCCCAGCATTTT.

The V call is TRBV7-2, the J call TRBJ2-5, with 10 bases matching TRBD2. With V trimmed by 5 bases and J by 3 bases, 6 bases remained unmatched. The germline gives CDR1 SGHTA, CDR2 FQGNSA. This CDR3 has 15 amino acids. The CDR3 is CASSKERGGKETQYF. The CDR3 region has the DNA TGTGCCAGCAGCAAGGAGCGGGGGGGAAAAGAGACCCAGTACTTC.